Below are 15 T cell receptor beta chains sequenced from a single sample in a study of T-cell reconstitution after alpha-beta-depleted transplantation in children. Unique molecular identifiers featured in how the TCRbeta library was prepared. TCRdb re-called the PCR reads through MiXCR, storing one row per CDR3 protein. This sample carries about 980,000 distinct CDR3 sequences, about 29% of them seen once, and the ten largest clones take roughly 30%. The sequencing here drew on PBMCs, mostly from graft donor cells, taken 360 days after TCRalphabeta/CD19-depleted stem cell transplant. The receptors derive from a boy under two years old who had a stem cell transplant for SCID, so the T cells may come from the graft donor.

The chain combines TRBV11-2 with TRBJ2-1; D may correspond to TRBD1 or TRBD2 (5 bases each). Germline CDR1 and CDR2: SGHAT and FQNNGV. CDR3 size: 18 residues. V lost 5 bases to trimming and J lost 3 bases, with 23 bases between them. CDR3 DNA: TGTGCCAGCAGCCCAAGAACTACCGGGACCAACGTCTACAATGAGCAGTTCTTC. Translating it yields CASSPRTTGTNVYNEQFF.

This clonotype turned up a few times. The rearrangement links TRBV6-1 to TRBJ2-3, with 14 bases aligning to TRBD2. The CDR3 is made up of 18 amino acids. CDR1 and CDR2 from the germline V gene are MNHNS and SASEGT. The ends lost 6 bases at V and 6 bases at J; junction bases unmatched: 14. CDR3 sequence reads: CASRGPGLAGVRRDTQYF. For the CDR3, the DNA is TGTGCCAGCAGGGGGCCGGGACTAGCGGGGGTGCGGAGGGATACGCAGTATTTT.

This clonotype occurred a few times. V and J are TRBV4-2 and TRBJ2-1; weak D call: TRBD1 (5 bases). Germline CDR1 is LGHNA and CDR2 is YNFKEQ. Trimming removed 0 bases from V and 10 bases from J, with 16 bases in between. The CDR3 extends over 15 amino acids. The CDR3: CASSQDGARVLEQFF. As DNA, the CDR3 is TGTGCCAGCAGCCAAGATGGGGCTAGGGTGTTGGAGCAGTTCTTC.

V usage is TRBV27 and J usage is TRBJ2-1; a possible D gene is TRBD2 (6 bases). This CDR3 region has 15 residues. The ends were cut back, 6 bases at V and 4 bases at J, with 16 bases in the middle. Per the germline V gene, CDR1 is MNHEY and CDR2 is SMNVEV (reference sequence). DNA of the CDR3: TGTGCCAGCAGAACCCTGCGGGACGCGTACAATGAGCAGTTCTTC. It yields the protein CASRTLRDAYNEQFF.

The chain is built from TRBV18 and TRBJ2-7; D gene unclear. The V gene lost 2 bases and the J gene lost 2 bases, with 4 bases spanning the gap. The CDR3 runs to 12 residues. Germline assignment: CDR1 KGHSH and CDR2 LQKENI. In DNA form, the CDR3 reads TGTGCCAGCTCACCATGGCCCTACGAGCAGTACTTC. Translated, it gives CASSPWPYEQYF.

V usage is TRBV12-3 or TRBV12-4 and J usage is TRBJ1-1; D gene uncertain. Trimming pared 2 bases from V and 1 base from J, leaving 8 bases between. The CDR3 spans 14 residues. The CDR3 is CASSLHESNTEAFF. In nucleotides, the CDR3 is TGTGCCAGCAGTTTACACGAGTCGAACACTGAAGCTTTCTTT.

The chain couples TRBV9 to TRBJ2-1, with 7 nucleotides matching TRBD1. In germline, CDR1 is SGDLS, CDR2 YYNGEE. J gave up 7 bases and V 3 bases, and 22 bases lay outside the gene matches. The CDR3 extends over 19 amino acids. CDR3 sequence (DNA): TGTGCCAGCAGCGATCAACTACCGGGACAGCGCCATGGGTTGAATGAGCAGTTCTTC. Amino acid sequence: CASSDQLPGQRHGLNEQFF. Full variable domain (outside the CDR3, taken from reference TRBV9 and TRBJ2-1): DSGVTQTPKHLITATGQRVTLRCSPRSGDLSVYWYQQSLDQGLQFLIQYYNGEERAKGNILERFSAQQFPDLHSELNLSSLELGDSALYFCASSDQLPGQRHGLNEQFFGPGTRLTVL.

The chain combines TRBV12-3 or TRBV12-4 with TRBJ1-1; D ambiguous. Deletions cut 6 bases from V and 2 bases from J, with 10 bases between. The CDR3 consists of 13 residues. The DNA for the CDR3 is TGTGCCAGCAGGTCGGGTCCTAACACTGAAGCTTTCTTT. This codes for CASRSGPNTEAFF.

This clonotype has more than one count but fewer than ten. V is TRBV7-2 and J is TRBJ2-1; D uncertain. The CDR3 loop spans 13 amino acids. Germline CDR1 and CDR2: SGHTA and FQGNSA. The V end was cut by 3 bases, the J end by 5 bases, with 8 bases between. The CDR3 spells CASSFGWNNEQFF. The CDR3 bases are TGTGCCAGCAGCTTTGGATGGAACAATGAGCAGTTCTTC. Full variable domain (remainder filled in from reference TRBV7-2 and TRBJ2-1): GAGVSQSPSNKVTEKGKDVELRCDPISGHTALYWYRQSLGQGLEFLIYFQGNSAPDKSGLPSDRFSAERTGGSVSTLTIQRTQQEDSAVYLCASSFGWNNEQFFGPGTRLTVL.

This clonotype has just a few counts. CDR3 nucleotides: TGTGCCAGCAGCTTACAGACTAGCGGGGTTACCACAGATACGCAGTATTTT. Encoded protein: CASSLQTSGVTTDTQYF. The rearrangement uses TRBV7-2 and TRBJ2-3, with 11 bases lining up with TRBD2. V dropped 2 bases and J dropped 2; count of bases not matched to a gene: 6. CDR3 size: 17 residues. Germline loops: CDR1 SGHTA, CDR2 FQGNSA.

The chain couples TRBV6-1 to TRBJ2-7; a possible D gene is TRBD2 (6 bases). Per the germline V gene, CDR1 is MNHNS and CDR2 is SASEGT. Trimming removed 4 bases at V and 0 bases at J, with 13 bases between. The CDR3 length is 15 residues. Here the CDR3 reads CASSARAGHSYEQYF. The DNA of the CDR3 is TGTGCCAGCAGTGCCCGCGCGGGGCACTCCTACGAGCAGTACTTC.

J is TRBJ1-2 and V is TRBV12-3 or TRBV12-4, with D possibly TRBD1 on 5 matching bases. This CDR3 is 15 amino acids long. V was shortened by 6 bases and J by 4 bases, with 18 bases between the two germline ends. In DNA form, the CDR3 reads TGTGCCAGCAGCATTTCGGAGGCAGGGCCCTATGGCTACACCTTC. Amino acid sequence: CASSISEAGPYGYTF.

This clonotype was seen a few times. This sequence joins TRBV12-3 or TRBV12-4 and TRBJ2-2, with D unresolved. This CDR3 spans 13 amino acids. With 7 bases removed from V and 5 bases from J, the gap between germline ends came to 11 bases. The CDR3 DNA reads as TGTGCCAGCAAACATGTCAAGACCGGGGAGCTGTTTTTT. It codes for CASKHVKTGELFF.

For this clonotype: Germline and junction disagree at one end, which may indicate a read error. The rearrangement uses TRBV2 and TRBJ2-2; the D is unclear. This CDR3 has 15 amino acids. CDR1 SNHLY and CDR2 FYNNEI come from the germline V gene. In DNA, the CDR3 is TGTGCCAGCAGGGAACCCGGACGGACCACCAGGGAGCTGTTTTTT. It encodes CASREPGRTTRELFF.

V and J are TRBV20-1 and TRBJ2-2; 10 bases map to TRBD1. V trimming: 3 bases; J trimming: 7 bases; junction bases outside the gene matches: 5. Germline values: CDR1 DFQATT, CDR2 SNEGSKA (reference sequence). The CDR3 is made up of 14 amino acids. Here the CDR3 DNA reads TGCAGTGCTAGCGAGGGACAGGGGCGCGGGGAGCTGTTTTTT. It specifies CSASEGQGRGELFF.